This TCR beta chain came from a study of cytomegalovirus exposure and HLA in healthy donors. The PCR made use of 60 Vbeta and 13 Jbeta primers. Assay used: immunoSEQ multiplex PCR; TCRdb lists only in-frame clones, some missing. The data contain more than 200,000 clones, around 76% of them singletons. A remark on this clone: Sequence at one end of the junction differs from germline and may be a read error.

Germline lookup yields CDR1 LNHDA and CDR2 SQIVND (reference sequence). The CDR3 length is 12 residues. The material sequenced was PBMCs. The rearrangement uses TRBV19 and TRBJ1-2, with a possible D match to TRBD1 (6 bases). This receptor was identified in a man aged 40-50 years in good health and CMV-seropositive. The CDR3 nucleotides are TGTGCCAGTAGTCCTACAGGGCTCCGCTCCCACTTC. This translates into CASSPTGLRSHF. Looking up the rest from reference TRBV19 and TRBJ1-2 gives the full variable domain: DGGITQSPKYLFRKEGQNVTLSCEQNLNHDAMYWYRQDPGQGLRLIYYSQIVNDFQKGDIAEGYSVSREKKESFPLTVTSAQKNPTAFYLCASSPTGLRSHFGSGTRLTVV.